These T cell receptor beta chains were read from a single sample in a study of blood T cell repertoires in COVID-19. This table comes from immunoSEQ multiplex PCR, and its TCRdb copy is limited to in-frame clones, with some not included. The repertoire holds around 58,000 clones, with more than 70% as singletons. The sample consisted of PBMCs or T cells enriched from blood (not recorded which). The source of these receptors is a woman in her thirties or forties who had recovered from COVID-19. Each CDR3 is given without its conserved first and last residue. The D gene is left open where the match is weak. Size values are once, few and many counts, or a class for expanded clones, and some rows have none.

>TRBD2|TRBV24-1|18|NA
ATSDPSGASGGISYNEQF
>NA|TRBV4-2|13|few
ASSQAGGPTDTQY
>TRBD2|TRBV4-2|15|NA
ASSPVTSGDPTDTQY
>TRBD1|TRBV25-1|14|NA
ASRETTGVGGTEAF
>TRBD1|TRBV3-1/TRBV3-2|13|NA
ASSQPTGPSYEQY
>NA|TRBV6-5|13|NA
ASSLRGSGANVLT
>NA|TRBV11-2|13|NA
ASSKDRSKTYEQY
>NA|TRBV6-1|10|NA
ASSEGRDGYT
>NA|TRBV19|13|NA
ASSIGQGNLYEQY
>NA|TRBV6-2/TRBV6-3|14|NA
ASSDLDSPTNEKLF
>NA|TRBV21-1|13|NA
ASSRGGGLVYEQF
>TRBD1|TRBV6-5|12|NA
ASTATGVGETQY
>TRBD1|TRBV19|14|NA
ASSISGQNSGNTIY
>TRBD2|TRBV10-3|13|NA
ASKLAAASTDTQY